This T cell receptor beta chain stems from a study of control samples from healthy donors and cancer patients. The repertoire was sequenced with immunoSEQ multiplex PCR; TCRdb's copy has only in-frame clones and lacks some. Of over 100,000 clones in the sample, roughly 90% were seen once. Sequencing was done on a sample of blood. The receptor comes from a woman aged 45-59 years in good health.

CDR3 nucleotides: TGTGCCAGCTCACCATCGGGGGCCACAGATACGCAGTATTTT. Its protein product is CASSPSGATDTQYF. The chain employs TRBV18 and TRBJ2-3; D may match TRBD1 or TRBD2 (6 bases each). Per the germline V gene, CDR1 is KGHSH and CDR2 is LQKENI. CDR3 length equals 14 residues. V was clipped by 2 bases and J by 2 bases, with 8 bases between them.